The clone carrying this T cell receptor (beta chain) was observed a few times. Its antigen remains unidentified. This entry is derived from a study of beta chain features in type 1 diabetes. Whole-study findings and limits: Researchers caution that PCR might favor shorter templates, equally among patients and controls. The study found that naive, central memory and Treg TCRB repertoires appeared more similar in patients than in healthy donors. Shortening of TCRB CDR3s, moderate but significant, appeared in all four CD4+ subsets of Type 1 diabetes patients. Individuals with type 1 diabetes displayed fewer insertions and more deletions at VDJ junctions.

The authors reverse transcribed all of the isolated RNA, so sequencing captured expressed TCRB transcripts. The table came from immunoSEQ multiplex PCR; TCRdb's copy has only in-frame clones and leaves some out. Of 150,000 or so clones listed, roughly 59% are singletons. CDR3 length: 15 residues. Germline V gene data show CDR1 as SQVTM and CDR2 as ANQGSEA. V gave up 4 bases and J gave up 0 bases; unmatched junction bases: 2. Sequenced sample: naive CD4+ T cells from blood. The clonotype was recovered from a man aged 25 to 45 with type 1 diabetes. The gene calls are TRBV29-1 and TRBJ2-3; TRBD2 matches at 12 bases. The CDR3 region has the DNA TGCAGCGTTGTACTAGCGGGGGGCAGCACAGATACGCAGTATTTT. Amino acids: CSVVLAGGSTDTQYF.